These T cell receptor beta chains were read from a single sample in a study of T cells after yellow fever vaccination. TCRdb re-called the 5' RACE reads with MiXCR, one entry per CDR3 protein. The sample records 360,000 or so distinct CDR3 sequences, roughly 10% being singletons. This sample comprised PBMCs, obtained on the day of the first yellow fever vaccination. Source of these receptors: a man in his late teens or twenties who received the YFV17D yellow fever vaccine. Both conserved end residues are part of each CDR3. A D gene is named only where the DNA matches it firmly. The listing skips clone size in some rows; elsewhere it reads once, few, many or a size class.

>TRBV12-3/TRBV12-4|once|.|TRBJ2-3
CASSPTGRGPDTQYF
TGTGCCAGCAGTCCCACCGGGAGAGGTCCAGATACGCAGTATTTT
>TRBV20-1|many|TRBD2|TRBJ2-5
CSARDTSGGAVWQETQYF
TGCAGTGCTAGAGACACTTCCGGGGGGGCCGTCTGGCAAGAGACCCAGTACTTC
>TRBV5-4|many|.|TRBJ2-6
CASMIGSSGANVLTF
TGTGCCAGCATGATAGGGAGCTCTGGGGCCAACGTCCTGACTTTC
>TRBV4-1|.|.|TRBJ2-1
CASSQGSSLISYEQFF
TGCGCCAGCAGCCAAGGCTCTAGCTTGATTTCTTATGAGCAGTTCTTC
>TRBV7-2|many|.|TRBJ2-1
CASSYHRDPYNEQFF
TGTGCCAGCAGCTACCACCGGGACCCCTACAATGAGCAGTTCTTC
>TRBV7-3|few|.|TRBJ2-1
CASSLTAQTEQFF
TGTGCCAGCAGCTTAACGGCACAGACTGAGCAGTTCTTC
>TRBV6-1|.|TRBD1|TRBJ1-1
CASSEKLGQDAIQNTEAFF
TGTGCCAGCAGTGAGAAATTGGGACAGGACGCTATTCAGAACACTGAAGCTTTCTTT
>TRBV11-2|.|.|TRBJ2-2
CASSLVPVTGELFF
TGTGCCAGCAGCTTAGTTCCAGTCACCGGGGAGCTGTTTTTT
>TRBV12-3/TRBV12-4|few|.|TRBJ2-2
CASSLAGGLTGELFF
TGTGCCAGCAGTTTAGCGGGGGGTCTCACCGGGGAGCTGTTTTTT
>TRBV10-2|.|TRBD1|TRBJ2-1
CASQNDRGSYNEQFF
TGCGCCAGCCAGAATGACAGGGGCTCCTACAATGAGCAGTTCTTC
>TRBV6-5|.|.|TRBJ2-2
CASSYQGSITGELFF
TGTGCCAGCAGTTACCAGGGCTCGATCACCGGGGAGCTGTTTTTT
>TRBV6-1|few|TRBD2|TRBJ2-3
CASSAFREGVDTQYF
TGTGCCAGCAGTGCGTTCAGGGAGGGTGTAGATACGCAGTATTTT
>TRBV11-2|.|.|TRBJ1-1
CASSPTMIRNTEAFF
TGTGCCAGCAGCCCAACTATGATAAGGAACACTGAAGCTTTCTTT
>TRBV11-2|.|.|TRBJ1-4
CASSLEVPNEKLFF
TGTGCCAGCAGCTTAGAGGTTCCAAATGAAAAACTGTTTTTT
>TRBV6-1|.|.|TRBJ2-7
CASTYRAGFSYEQYF
TGTGCCAGCACCTACCGTGCTGGTTTTTCATACGAGCAGTACTTC
>TRBV7-2|many|.|TRBJ2-7
CASSSGGLYEQYF
TGTGCCAGCAGCTCAGGGGGGCTCTACGAGCAGTACTTC
>TRBV4-3|.|.|TRBJ1-1
CASSLRTENTEAFF
TGCGCCAGCAGCCTCCGGACAGAGAACACTGAAGCTTTCTTT
>TRBV20-1|.|TRBD1|TRBJ1-6
CSVRRDSTKPNSPLHF
TGCAGTGTGAGGAGGGACAGCACCAAACCTAATTCACCCCTCCACTTT
>TRBV7-2|few|TRBD2|TRBJ2-3
CASSRSGATDTQYF
TGTGCCAGCAGCCGTAGCGGGGCAACAGATACGCAGTATTTT
>TRBV7-9|.|TRBD1|TRBJ2-7
CASSLGQGARKYF
TGTGCCAGCAGCTTGGGACAGGGGGCGAGGAAGTACTTC
>TRBV4-3|few|.|TRBJ2-5
CASSHRSGTQYF
TGCGCCAGCAGCCACCGAAGCGGGACCCAGTACTTC
>TRBV4-2|many|TRBD1|TRBJ2-2
CASSQFRGTGELFF
TGTGCCAGCAGCCAATTCAGGGGGACCGGGGAGCTGTTTTTT
>TRBV4-3|few|.|TRBJ2-5
CASSQEGETQYF
TGCGCCAGCAGCCAAGAAGGAGAGACCCAGTACTTC
>TRBV7-2|.|TRBD1|TRBJ2-4
CASSPRQGTPYF
TGTGCCAGCAGCCCTAGACAGGGGACCCCGTACTTC
>TRBV4-3|many|.|TRBJ2-3
CASSQEPFTDTQYF
TGCGCCAGCAGCCAAGAACCGTTCACAGATACGCAGTATTTT
>TRBV5-5|.|TRBD1|TRBJ2-4
CASSRRQGPNIQYF
TGTGCCAGCAGCCGACGACAGGGTCCGAACATTCAGTACTTC
>TRBV5-1|.|.|TRBJ1-5
CASSLGPQGPLQPQHF
TGCGCCAGCAGCTTGGGACCGCAGGGACCCTTACAGCCCCAGCATTTT
>TRBV7-2|many|.|TRBJ2-5
CASSLRGEKTQYF
TGTGCCAGCAGCTTGAGGGGCGAAAAGACCCAGTACTTC
>TRBV7-9|.|.|TRBJ2-2
CASSSTRTGELFF
TGTGCCAGCAGCTCAACAAGGACCGGGGAGCTGTTTTTT
>TRBV20-1|.|.|TRBJ2-1
CSGSGGAASNEQFF
TGCAGTGGGTCTGGGGGGGCTGCCTCGAATGAGCAGTTCTTC
>TRBV19|.|.|TRBJ1-2
CASTDYSSDGYTF
TGTGCCAGTACGGACTACAGCAGCGATGGCTACACCTTC
>TRBV5-1|.|.|TRBJ2-7
CASSLSGRYEQYF
TGCGCCAGCAGCTTGTCAGGTCGGTACGAGCAGTACTTC
>TRBV7-2|.|.|TRBJ2-2
CASSLGAANPNTGELFF
TGTGCCAGCAGCTTAGGTGCAGCCAACCCTAACACCGGGGAGCTGTTTTTT
>TRBV7-2|few|.|TRBJ1-1
CASSLVGTGEAFF
TGTGCCAGCAGCTTAGTGGGTACAGGTGAAGCTTTCTTT
>TRBV7-9|few|.|TRBJ1-1
CASNTAGDTEAFF
TGTGCCAGCAACACGGCCGGGGACACTGAAGCTTTCTTT
>TRBV20-1|few|.|TRBJ1-6
CSATGSGSYNSPLHF
TGCAGTGCCACAGGGTCCGGCTCCTATAATTCACCCCTCCACTTT
>TRBV27|many|.|TRBJ1-2
CASSSGGYGYTF
TGTGCCAGCAGCTCCGGTGGATATGGCTACACCTTC
>TRBV4-3|many|.|TRBJ2-2
CASSYGGGRNTGELFF
TGCGCCAGCAGCTACGGAGGGGGGAGGAACACCGGGGAGCTGTTTTTT
>TRBV5-1|few|.|TRBJ2-5
CASSLKAGEETQYF
TGCGCCAGCAGCTTGAAGGCAGGGGAGGAGACCCAGTACTTC
>TRBV5-6|.|TRBD2|TRBJ2-1
CASSTGGGGIDNEQFF
TGTGCCAGCAGCACAGGCGGCGGGGGAATAGACAATGAGCAGTTCTTC
>TRBV7-3|.|.|TRBJ2-3
CASSLSLSGPGADTQYF
TGTGCCAGCAGCTTATCCTTATCCGGACCGGGCGCAGATACGCAGTATTTT
>TRBV20-1|.|.|TRBJ2-2
CSARDQNTGELFF
TGCAGTGCTAGAGACCAGAACACCGGGGAGCTGTTTTTT
>TRBV19|.|.|TRBJ2-4
CASRKTTGENIQYF
TGTGCCAGTAGAAAAACAACCGGGGAGAACATTCAGTACTTC
>TRBV29-1|.|.|TRBJ2-7
CSVVWRNSYEQYF
TGCAGCGTTGTGTGGAGGAACTCCTACGAGCAGTACTTC
>TRBV10-3|few|.|TRBJ1-2
CAISDPTGRGTGGYTF
TGTGCCATCAGTGACCCAACCGGGAGGGGGACGGGTGGCTACACCTTC
>TRBV12-3/TRBV12-4|few|.|TRBJ2-3
CASRSSPVADTQYF
TGTGCCAGCAGGAGCTCCCCGGTCGCGGACACGCAGTATTTT
>TRBV12-3/TRBV12-4|.|.|TRBJ2-5
CASSFYSTKETQYF
TGTGCCAGCAGTTTTTACAGCACCAAGGAGACCCAGTACTTC
>TRBV7-8|few|.|TRBJ2-2
CASSPTQGYTGELFF
TGTGCCAGCAGCCCCACCCAGGGTTACACCGGGGAGCTGTTTTTT
>TRBV12-5|few|.|TRBJ1-4
CASGLVLPGRGEKLFF
TGTGCTAGTGGTTTGGTACTGCCAGGGCGCGGTGAAAAACTGTTTTTT
>TRBV7-9|.|.|TRBJ2-2
CASSFVANTGELFF
TGTGCCAGCAGCTTCGTCGCGAACACCGGGGAGCTGTTTTTT
>TRBV20-1|.|.|TRBJ2-3
CSARWGPGTDTQYF
TGCAGTGCTAGGTGGGGCCCGGGAACAGATACGCAGTATTTT
>TRBV4-2|.|TRBD1|TRBJ1-1
CASSQDRGLTEAFF
TGTGCCAGCAGCCAGGACAGGGGGCTAACTGAAGCTTTCTTT